This TCR beta chain originates from a study of blood T cell repertoires in COVID-19. Background on the study: Sites across the United States, Italy and Spain contributed samples from acute and convalescent COVID-19.

Per germline, CDR1 SGHTS and CDR2 YDEGEE. Trimming shortened V by 4 bases and J by 2 bases, and 12 bases separated the two germline ends. CDR3 size: 14 residues. As originally analysed: Estimates of nucleated cell counts were drawn from the amplification of reference gene primers. Only in-frame clones appear in the TCRdb table, and some are missing; sequencing was by immunoSEQ multiplex PCR. V, J and clone size are taken as reported in that table, and D and trimming were inferred from the DNA itself. The sample records about 190,000 clones, roughly four fifths being singletons. This TCR was sampled from a woman between 45 and 60 years old with acute or convalescent COVID-19. V and J are TRBV5-8 and TRBJ1-1, with D unclear. The sequenced material came from peripheral blood. This CDR3 is CASSPGPGNTEAFF. In nucleotides, the CDR3 is TGTGCCAGCAGCCCAGGCCCTGGCAACACTGAAGCTTTCTTT.